This T cell receptor (beta chain) was captured by sequencing in a study of long-term antiretroviral therapy in people with HIV. Trimming removed 5 bases from V and 6 bases from J, with 13 bases in between. Germline CDR1 and CDR2: MDHEN and SYDVKM. The CDR3 runs to 13 residues. With survey level as its setting, the immunoSEQ assay was v3.0. Method: immunoSEQ multiplex PCR; TCRdb's copy keeps in-frame clones and lacks some. The data show around 20,000 clones, with about four fifths seen just once and under 6.5% held by the top ten. Sequencing was performed on unsorted PBMCs, taken at the start of antiretroviral therapy, before treatment. This clonotype originated in a man aged 18 to 29 with HIV. The chain carries TRBV28 and TRBJ1-2; the D gene is possibly TRBD1 (6 bases). The CDR3 spells CASSLRGVDGYTF. CDR3 nucleotides: TGTGCCAGCAGTCTCAGGGGAGTGGATGGCTACACCTTC.